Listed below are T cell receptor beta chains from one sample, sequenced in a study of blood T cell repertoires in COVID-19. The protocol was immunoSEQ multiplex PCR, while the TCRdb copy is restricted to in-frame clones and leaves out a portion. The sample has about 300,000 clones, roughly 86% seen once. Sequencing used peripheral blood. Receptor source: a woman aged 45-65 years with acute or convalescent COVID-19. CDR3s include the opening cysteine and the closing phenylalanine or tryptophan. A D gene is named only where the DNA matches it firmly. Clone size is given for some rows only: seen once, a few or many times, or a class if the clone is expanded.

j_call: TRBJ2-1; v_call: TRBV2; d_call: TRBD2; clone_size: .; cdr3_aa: CASRGGTSGRSVYNEQFF; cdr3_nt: TGTGCCAGCAGGGGGGGGACTAGCGGGAGATCTGTCTACAATGAGCAGTTCTTC
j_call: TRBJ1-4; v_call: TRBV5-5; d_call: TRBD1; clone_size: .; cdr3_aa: CASSLHRGRSNEKLFF; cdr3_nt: TGTGCCAGCAGCTTGCACAGGGGGCGGTCTAATGAAAAACTGTTTTTT
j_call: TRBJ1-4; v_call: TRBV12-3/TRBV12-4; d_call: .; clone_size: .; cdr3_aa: CASRRPGNEKLFF; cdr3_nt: TGTGCCAGCAGAAGACCGGGAAATGAAAAACTGTTTTTT
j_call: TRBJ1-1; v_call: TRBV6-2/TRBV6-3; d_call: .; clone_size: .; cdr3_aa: CASSYRQAMNTEAFF; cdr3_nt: TGTGCCAGCAGTTACCGGCAGGCCATGAACACTGAAGCTTTCTTT
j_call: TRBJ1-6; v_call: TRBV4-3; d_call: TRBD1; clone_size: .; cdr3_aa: CASSQDMGTANSPLHF; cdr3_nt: TGCGCCAGCAGCCAAGACATGGGGACAGCTAATTCACCCCTCCACTTT
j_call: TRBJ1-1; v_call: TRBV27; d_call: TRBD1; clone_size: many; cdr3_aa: CASRPLQGLNTEAFF; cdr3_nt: TGTGCCAGCAGACCCCTACAGGGGCTGAACACTGAAGCTTTCTTT
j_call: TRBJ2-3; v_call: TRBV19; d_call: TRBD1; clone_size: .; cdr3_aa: CASTSLARGLFTDTQYF; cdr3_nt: TGTGCCAGTACCTCCCTGGCCAGGGGGCTGTTTACAGATACGCAGTATTTT
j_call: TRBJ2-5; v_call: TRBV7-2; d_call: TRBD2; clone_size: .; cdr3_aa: CASSLRLAGGSKTQYF; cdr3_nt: TGTGCCAGCAGCCTCAGACTAGCGGGAGGGTCGAAGACCCAGTACTTC
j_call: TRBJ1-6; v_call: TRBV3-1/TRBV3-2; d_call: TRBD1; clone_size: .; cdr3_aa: CASSQGQGGSPLHF; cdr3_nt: TGTGCCAGCAGCCAAGGACAGGGTGGATCACCCCTCCACTTT
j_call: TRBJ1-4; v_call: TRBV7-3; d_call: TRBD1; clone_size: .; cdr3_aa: CASSALGQGDEKLFF; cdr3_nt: TGTGCCAGCAGCGCTTTGGGACAGGGAGATGAAAAACTGTTTTTT
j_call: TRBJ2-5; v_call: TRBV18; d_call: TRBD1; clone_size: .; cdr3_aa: CASSPLGQPTQETQYF; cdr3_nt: TGTGCCAGCTCACCCTTGGGACAGCCGACCCAAGAGACCCAGTACTTC
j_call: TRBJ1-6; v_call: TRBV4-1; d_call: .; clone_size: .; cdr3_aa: CASSQETGSPLHF; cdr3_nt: TGCGCCAGCAGCCAAGAAACGGGTTCACCCCTCCACTTT
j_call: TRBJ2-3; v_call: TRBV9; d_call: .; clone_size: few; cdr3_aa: CASSLDLFPSTDTQYF; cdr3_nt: TGTGCCAGCAGCCTCGACTTGTTCCCTAGCACAGATACGCAGTATTTT
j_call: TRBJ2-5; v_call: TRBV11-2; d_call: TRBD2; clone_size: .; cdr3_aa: CASSPGLAGVQETQYF; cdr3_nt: TGTGCCAGCAGCCCCGGACTAGCGGGAGTCCAAGAGACCCAGTACTTC
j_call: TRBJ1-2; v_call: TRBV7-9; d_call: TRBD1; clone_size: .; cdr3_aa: CASSFIQGASHGYTF; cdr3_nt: TGTGCCAGCAGCTTTATACAGGGGGCGAGCCATGGCTACACCTTC
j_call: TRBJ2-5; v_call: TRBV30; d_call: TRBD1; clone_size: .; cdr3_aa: CAWRTGGLSTETQYF; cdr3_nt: TGTGCCTGGCGGACAGGGGGCCTTAGTACGGAGACCCAGTACTTC
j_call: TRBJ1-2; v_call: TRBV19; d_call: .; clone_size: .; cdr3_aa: CASHTKRGNYYGYTF; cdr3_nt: TGTGCCAGTCACACTAAGCGCGGCAATTACTATGGCTACACCTTC
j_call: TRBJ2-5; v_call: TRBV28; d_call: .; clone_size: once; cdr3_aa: CASRSLDLQETQYF; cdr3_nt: TGTGCCAGCAGGTCATTGGACTTGCAAGAGACCCAGTACTTC
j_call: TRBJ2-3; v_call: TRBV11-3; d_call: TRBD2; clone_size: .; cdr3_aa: CASSLGYGRTWDTQYF; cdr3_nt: TGTGCCAGCAGCTTGGGATACGGGAGGACCTGGGATACGCAGTATTTT
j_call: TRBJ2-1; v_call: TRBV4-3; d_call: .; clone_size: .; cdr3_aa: CASSQDGLGGRSQFF; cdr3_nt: TGCGCCAGCAGCCAAGATGGGCTAGGGGGACGGAGCCAGTTCTTC
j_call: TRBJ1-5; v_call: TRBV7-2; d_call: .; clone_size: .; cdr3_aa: CASSFRGMGNQPQHF; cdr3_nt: TGTGCCAGCAGCTTCAGGGGTATGGGCAATCAGCCCCAGCATTTT
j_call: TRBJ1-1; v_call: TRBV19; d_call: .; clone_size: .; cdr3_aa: CASSIRENTEAFF; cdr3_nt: TGTGCCAGTAGTATTAGAGAGAACACTGAAGCTTTCTTT
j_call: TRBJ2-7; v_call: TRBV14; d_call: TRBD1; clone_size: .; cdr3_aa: CASSQGTGISYEQYF; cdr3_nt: TGTGCCAGCAGCCAAGGGACAGGGATCTCCTACGAGCAGTACTTC
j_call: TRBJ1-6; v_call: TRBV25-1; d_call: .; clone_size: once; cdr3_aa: CASSEAGWNSPLHF; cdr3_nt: TGTGCCAGCAGTGAAGCAGGGTGGAATTCACCCCTCCACTTT
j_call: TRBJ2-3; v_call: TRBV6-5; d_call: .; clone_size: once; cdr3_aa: CASSYSWGSADTQYF; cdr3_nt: TGTGCCAGCAGTTACTCTTGGGGTAGCGCAGATACGCAGTATTTT
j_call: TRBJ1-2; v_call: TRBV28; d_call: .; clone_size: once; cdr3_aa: CASSLGGARNYGYTF; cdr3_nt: TGTGCCAGCAGTTTGGGGGGGGCGCGTAACTATGGCTACACCTTC
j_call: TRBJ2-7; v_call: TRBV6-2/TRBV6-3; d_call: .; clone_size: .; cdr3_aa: CASSHRQGGYEQYF; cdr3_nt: TGTGCCAGCAGCCACAGGCAGGGGGGCTACGAGCAGTACTTC
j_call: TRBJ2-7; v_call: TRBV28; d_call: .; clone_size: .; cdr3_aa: CASSPGHESSYEQYF; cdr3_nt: TGTGCCAGCAGTCCTGGACACGAGAGCTCCTACGAGCAGTACTTC
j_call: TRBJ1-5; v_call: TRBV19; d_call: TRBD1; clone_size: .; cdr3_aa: CASSIEDRGNQPQHF; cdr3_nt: TGTGCCAGTAGTATAGAGGACAGGGGCAATCAGCCCCAGCATTTT
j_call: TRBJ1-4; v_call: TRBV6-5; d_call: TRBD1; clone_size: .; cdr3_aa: CASRYRGEFNEKLFF; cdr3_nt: TGTGCCAGCAGGTACAGGGGCGAGTTTAATGAAAAACTGTTTTTT
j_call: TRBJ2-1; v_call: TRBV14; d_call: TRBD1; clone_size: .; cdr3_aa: CASSPWGQGGGDEQFF; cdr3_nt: TGTGCCAGCAGCCCCTGGGGACAGGGCGGGGGCGATGAGCAGTTCTTC
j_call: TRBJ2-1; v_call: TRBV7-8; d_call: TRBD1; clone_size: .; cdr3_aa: CASSPSRGHNEQFF; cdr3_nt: TGTGCCAGCAGCCCTTCGAGGGGGCACAATGAGCAGTTCTTC
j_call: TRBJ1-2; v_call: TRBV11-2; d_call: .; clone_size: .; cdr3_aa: CASSSPRTALNYGYTF; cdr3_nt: TGTGCCAGCAGCTCTCCTAGGACAGCTTTAAACTATGGCTACACCTTC
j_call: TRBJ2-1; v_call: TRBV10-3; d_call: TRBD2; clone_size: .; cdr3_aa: CAISNTGTSGRGDNEQFF; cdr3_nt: TGTGCCATCAGCAATACCGGGACTAGCGGGAGGGGCGACAATGAGCAGTTCTTC
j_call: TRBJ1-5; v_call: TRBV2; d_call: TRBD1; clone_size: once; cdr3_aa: CASRGTANQPQHF; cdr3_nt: TGTGCCAGCAGAGGGACAGCCAATCAGCCCCAGCATTTT
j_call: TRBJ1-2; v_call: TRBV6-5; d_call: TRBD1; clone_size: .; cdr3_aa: CASSTRDRGSRGYTF; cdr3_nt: TGTGCCAGCAGCACTCGGGACAGGGGGTCTCGAGGCTACACCTTC
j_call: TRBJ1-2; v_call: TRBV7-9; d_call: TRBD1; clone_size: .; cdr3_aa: CASSSDRDHYGYTF; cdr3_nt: TGTGCCAGCAGCTCGGACAGGGATCACTATGGCTACACCTTC
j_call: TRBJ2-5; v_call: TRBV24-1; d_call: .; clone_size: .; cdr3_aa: CATSEDFSETQYF; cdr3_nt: TGTGCCACCAGTGAGGACTTCTCAGAGACCCAGTACTTC
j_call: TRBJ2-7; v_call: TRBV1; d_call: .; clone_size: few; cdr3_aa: CTSSPHRGRKGNEQYF; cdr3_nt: TGCACCAGCAGTCCTCATAGGGGCCGAAAAGGTAACGAGCAGTACTTC
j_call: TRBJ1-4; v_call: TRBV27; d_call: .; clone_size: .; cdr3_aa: CASSLRRDTNEKLFF; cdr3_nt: TGTGCCAGCAGTTTACGGCGGGATACTAATGAAAAACTGTTTTTT
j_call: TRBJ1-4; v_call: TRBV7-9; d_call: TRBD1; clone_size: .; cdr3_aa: CASSLEGTGGINEKLFF; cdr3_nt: TGTGCCAGCAGCTTAGAAGGGACAGGGGGAATTAATGAAAAACTGTTTTTT
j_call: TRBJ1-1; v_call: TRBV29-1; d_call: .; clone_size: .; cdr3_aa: CSVVRGENTEAFF; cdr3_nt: TGCAGCGTTGTCCGGGGGGAGAACACTGAAGCTTTCTTT
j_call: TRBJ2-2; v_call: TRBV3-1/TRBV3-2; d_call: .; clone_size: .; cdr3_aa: CASSQSGANTGELFF; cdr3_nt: TGTGCCAGCAGCCAATCCGGAGCGAACACCGGGGAGCTGTTTTTT
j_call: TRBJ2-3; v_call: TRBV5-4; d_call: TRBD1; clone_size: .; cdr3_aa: CASSYRTGTGYTDTQYF; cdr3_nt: TGTGCCAGCAGTTATAGAACCGGGACAGGGTACACAGATACGCAGTATTTT
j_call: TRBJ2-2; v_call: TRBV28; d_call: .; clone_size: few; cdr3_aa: CALLVNTGELFF; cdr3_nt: TGTGCCCTCCTCGTGAACACCGGGGAGCTGTTTTTT
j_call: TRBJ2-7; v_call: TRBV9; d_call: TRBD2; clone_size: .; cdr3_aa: CASSETSGWGEQYF; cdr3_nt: TGTGCCAGCAGCGAGACTAGCGGATGGGGGGAGCAGTACTTC
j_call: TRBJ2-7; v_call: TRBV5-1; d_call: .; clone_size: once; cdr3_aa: CASSLYQDSTYEQYF; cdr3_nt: TGCGCCAGCAGCCTCTACCAAGACAGTACCTACGAGCAGTACTTC
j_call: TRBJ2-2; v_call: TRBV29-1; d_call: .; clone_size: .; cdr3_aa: CSVATGPNTGELFF; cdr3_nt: TGCAGCGTTGCCACAGGTCCGAACACCGGGGAGCTGTTTTTT
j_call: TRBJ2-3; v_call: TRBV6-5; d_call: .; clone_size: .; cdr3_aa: CASSYLGSSTDTQYF; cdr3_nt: TGTGCCAGCAGCTACCTGGGGAGCAGCACAGATACGCAGTATTTT
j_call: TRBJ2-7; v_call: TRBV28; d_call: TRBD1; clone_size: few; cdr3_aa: CASSPQDRVYEQYF; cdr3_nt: TGTGCCAGCAGTCCCCAGGACAGGGTGTACGAGCAGTACTTC
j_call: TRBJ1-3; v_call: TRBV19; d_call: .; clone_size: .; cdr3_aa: CASSIGRSSGNTIYF; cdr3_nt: TGTGCCAGTAGTATCGGCAGGTCCTCTGGAAACACCATATATTTT
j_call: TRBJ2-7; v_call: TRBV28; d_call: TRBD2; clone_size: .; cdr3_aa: CASSLFGLAGVYEQYF; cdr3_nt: TGTGCCAGCAGTTTATTTGGACTAGCGGGAGTGTACGAGCAGTACTTC
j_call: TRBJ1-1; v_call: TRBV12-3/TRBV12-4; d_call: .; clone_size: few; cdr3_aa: CASSLSRAREAFF; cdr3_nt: TGTGCCAGCAGTTTATCGAGGGCCCGTGAAGCTTTCTTT
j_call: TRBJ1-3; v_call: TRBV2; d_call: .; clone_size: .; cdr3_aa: CASSEQASPVGNTIYF; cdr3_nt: TGTGCCAGCAGTGAGCAGGCTTCACCCGTGGGAAACACCATATATTTT
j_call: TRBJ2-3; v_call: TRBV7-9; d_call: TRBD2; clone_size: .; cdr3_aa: CASSWGLAGGTDTQYF; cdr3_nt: TGTGCCAGCAGCTGGGGGCTAGCGGGAGGCACAGATACGCAGTATTTT
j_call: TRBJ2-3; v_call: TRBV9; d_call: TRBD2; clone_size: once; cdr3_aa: CASSHLRTSGSSTDTQYF; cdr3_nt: TGTGCCAGCAGCCATCTCAGGACTAGCGGGAGCAGCACAGATACGCAGTATTTT
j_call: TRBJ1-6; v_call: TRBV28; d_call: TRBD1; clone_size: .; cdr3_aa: CASTSIGQGRVNSPLHF; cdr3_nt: TGTGCCAGCACCAGCATCGGACAGGGTAGAGTTAATTCACCCCTCCACTTT
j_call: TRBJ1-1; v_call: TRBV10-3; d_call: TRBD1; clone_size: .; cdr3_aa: CAISDHTGQVRTEAFF; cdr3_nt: TGTGCCATCAGTGACCACACGGGACAGGTGAGGACTGAAGCTTTCTTT
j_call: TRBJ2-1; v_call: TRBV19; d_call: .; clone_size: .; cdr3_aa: CASSIGRTQTYNEQFF; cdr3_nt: TGTGCCAGTAGTATAGGGAGGACTCAGACCTACAATGAGCAGTTCTTC